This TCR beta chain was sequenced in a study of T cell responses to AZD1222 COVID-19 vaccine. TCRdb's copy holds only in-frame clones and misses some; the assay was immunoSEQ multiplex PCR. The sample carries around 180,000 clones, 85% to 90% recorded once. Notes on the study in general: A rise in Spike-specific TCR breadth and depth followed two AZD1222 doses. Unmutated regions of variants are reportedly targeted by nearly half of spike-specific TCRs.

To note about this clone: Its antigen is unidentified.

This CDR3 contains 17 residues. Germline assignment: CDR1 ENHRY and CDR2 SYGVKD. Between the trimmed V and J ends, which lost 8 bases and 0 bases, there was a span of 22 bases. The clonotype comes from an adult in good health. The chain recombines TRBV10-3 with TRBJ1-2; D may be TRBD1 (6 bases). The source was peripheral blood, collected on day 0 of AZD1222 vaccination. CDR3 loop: CAIGGLGGRGSNYGYTF. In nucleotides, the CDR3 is TGTGCCATCGGTGGCTTAGGAGGCAGGGGCTCTAACTATGGCTACACCTTC.